This T cell receptor (beta chain) appears in the sequencing data of a study of T-cell memory formation after mild COVID-19. This clonotype was counted at least ten times. Trimming left V 3 bases short and J 0 bases short, with 13 bases between. Per germline, CDR1 SGHVS and CDR2 FNYEAQ. This CDR3 region has 16 residues. TCRdb redid the calling of the 5' RACE reads with MiXCR, one entry per CDR3 protein. The data hold about 49,000 distinct CDR3 sequences, with around a quarter observed a single time. Sequencing was carried out using PBMCs or a T cell subset sorted from them (not recorded which). The V call is TRBV7-6, the J call TRBJ2-3, with D hard to call. This receptor was taken from a man between 18 and 29 years old who had mild COVID-19 (a few samples of this study predate the infection). Cell type and time point are not known. The CDR3: CASSFSSGSSTDTQYF. The CDR3 coding sequence is TGTGCCAGCAGCTTCTCGTCGGGCAGCAGCACAGATACGCAGTATTTT.